These 2 T cell receptor beta chains came from one sample sequenced in a study of cytomegalovirus exposure and HLA in healthy donors. A multiplex PCR was run with 60 Vbeta primers and 13 Jbeta primers. Sequencing was performed with immunoSEQ multiplex PCR; in TCRdb, only in-frame clones are kept and a portion is missing. The top ten hold 8.5% to 10% of the sample, which has 100,000 or so clones, 77% seen once. The sequencing input was PBMCs. The origin of the receptors is a male donor in good health and CMV-seropositive.

The genes are TRBV7-2 and TRBJ1-1; 7 bases line up with TRBD1. This CDR3 region has 13 residues. From germline, CDR1 is SGHTA and CDR2 FQGNSA. V dropped 5 bases and J dropped 4; count of bases not matched to a gene: 4. Written as DNA, the CDR3 is TGTGCCAGCAGCATTACAGGGGTCACTGAAGCTTTCTTT. It is translated as CASSITGVTEAFF.

This chain links TRBV5-1 with TRBJ2-5; 10 nucleotides align to TRBD1. CDR3 length: 17 amino acids. From germline, CDR1 is SGHRS and CDR2 YFSETQ. Losses at the gene ends were 7 bases for V and 1 base for J; bases not matched to a gene: 13. The CDR3 DNA sequence: TGCGCCAGCCCCTCCACCGGGACAGGGGTTTTCCAAGAGACCCAGTACTTC. Amino acid sequence: CASPSTGTGVFQETQYF.